The rows below give T cell receptor beta chains drawn from one sample of a study of tumor-infiltrating lymphocytes in primary liver carcinoma. TCRdb re-analysed the multiplex PCR reads in MiXCR, keeping a single row per CDR3 protein. The sample shows about 23,000 distinct CDR3 sequences, approximately 80% of them seen only once. Sequenced sample: liver tumor tissue from sampling region 5. These receptors all come from a young woman with primary liver carcinoma and hepatitis B virus infection. The CDR3 runs from the conserved cysteine through the conserved F or W. A D gene is named only where the DNA matches it firmly. Size is stated for part of the rows, as once, few or many counts, or as a class when the clone is expanded.

j_call cdr3_length v_call d_call clone_size cdr3_aa cdr3_nt
TRBJ2-7 16 TRBV7-9 - - CASNQTMGFKTYEQYF TGTGCCAGTAACCAAACCATGGGATTTAAAACCTACGAGCAGTACTTC
TRBJ2-3 15 TRBV20-1 - - CSALGLEGDSDTQYF TGCAGTGCTTTAGGCCTAGAGGGGGATTCAGATACACAGTATTTT
TRBJ2-6 15 TRBV13 TRBD2 - CASFPGGAGANFLTF TGTGCCAGCTTCCCGGGGGGGGCAGGGGCCAACTTCCTGACTTTC
TRBJ2-1 14 TRBV10-3 - - CAIGDAGGIDEQFF TGTGCCATCGGTGACGCTGGTGGGATAGATGAGCAGTTCTTC
TRBJ1-3 14 TRBV28 - - CASRKGDSGKTIYF TGTGCCAGTAGAAAAGGCGACTCTGGAAAGACCATATATTTT
TRBJ2-3 16 TRBV9 - - CASSVGVGPSTDTQYF TGTGCCAGCAGCGTAGGAGTGGGACCAAGCACAGATACGCAGTATTTT
TRBJ2-2 14 TRBV5-4 - - CASSIVDTHRELFF TGTGCCAGCAGCATCGTCGACACTCATAGGGAGCTGTTTTTT
TRBJ2-6 17 TRBV5-6 - - CVSSQDSSFSGANVLTF TGTGTCAGCAGCCAGGATAGCAGCTTCTCTGGGGCCAACGTCCTGACTTTC
TRBJ2-5 13 TRBV5-6 TRBD1 - CASSDRGMETQYF TGTGCCAGCAGCGACAGGGGTATGGAGACCCAGTACTTC
TRBJ2-1 15 TRBV11-3 - - CASSSWTETNNEQFF TGTGCCAGCAGCTCCTGGACGGAGACCAATAATGAGCAGTTCTTC
TRBJ2-3 13 TRBV6-1 - - CASSESSPDTQYF TGTGCCAGCAGCGAATCCTCACCAGATACGCAGTATTTT
TRBJ2-1 19 TRBV10-3 TRBD1 - CAISVSKQGAKASYYEQFF TGTGCCATCAGTGTGTCCAAACAGGGGGCAAAGGCCTCCTACTATGAGCAGTTCTTC
TRBJ1-1 18 TRBV28 - - CASRSPGTANRMNTEAFF TGTGCCAGCAGATCCCCCGGGACCGCGAACCGTATGAACACTGAAGCTTTCTTC
TRBJ2-7 15 TRBV29-1 TRBD1 - CSVEEVTGYSYEQYF TGCAGCGTTGAAGAGGTGACAGGGTACTCGTACGAGCAGTACTTC
TRBJ2-3 17 TRBV4-1 - - CANSQVVTTSGVDMQYF TGCGCCAACAGTCAAGTCGTAACTACCAGCGGCGTAGATATGCAGTATTTT
TRBJ1-1 13 TRBV2 - - CASSDQVNTEAFF TGTGCCAGCAGTGACCAGGTGAACACTGAAGCTTTCTTT
TRBJ1-1 13 TRBV5-6 - - CASSFVGATETYF TGTGCCAGCAGCTTCGTCGGGGCCACTGAAACTTACTTT
TRBJ2-7 14 TRBV7-9 - - CARSPQWTFYEQYF TGTGCCAGGAGCCCTCAGTGGACATTCTACGAGCAGTACTTC
TRBJ2-1 16 TRBV6-5 TRBD2 - CASRYGPRESQNDQFF TGTGCCAGCAGATACGGACCGCGGGAGAGCCAAAATGACCAATTCTTC
TRBJ1-2 16 TRBV12-3/TRBV12-4 - many CASSFSIGPEFYGYTF TGTGCCAGCAGTTTTTCCATTGGACCCGAATTCTATGGCTACACCTTC
TRBJ1-1 20 TRBV11-2 TRBD1 - CASSARDRGRKRWSSTKALF TGTGCCAGCAGCGCTCGGGACAGGGGGCGCAAGAGGTGGAGTAGCACTAAAGCTTTATTT
TRBJ2-3 21 TRBV4-3 TRBD2 - CASSQDPLASGRAVTTDRQYF TGCGCCAGCAGCCAAGACCCCTTAGCTAGCGGGAGAGCGGTGACGACAGATAGGCAGTATTTT
TRBJ1-1 14 TRBV4-2 - - CASSQAGDPDGAFF TGTGCCAGCAGCCAAGCAGGGGACCCGGATGGAGCTTTCTTT
TRBJ2-2 13 TRBV7-8 - - CANSRLPTGELFF TGTGCCAACAGCAGACTACCGACTGGGGAGCTGTTTTTT
TRBJ1-6 15 TRBV28 - - CASSFWGRSKSPLHF TGTGCCAGCAGTTTTTGGGGCAGATCAAAATCACCCCTCCACTTT
TRBJ2-1 13 TRBV29-1 TRBD1 - CSAVRQGSNEQFF TGCAGCGCCGTAAGACAGGGAAGCAATGAGCAGTTCTTC
TRBJ2-7 15 TRBV6-1 - - CASSEDGGQAYEQYF TGTGCCAGCAGTGAAGACGGAGGACAAGCCTACGAGCAGTACTTC
TRBJ2-5 16 TRBV29-1 - - CSIEAFRLGVQEIQYF TGCAGCATTGAAGCCTTCCGGTTAGGGGTCCAAGAGATCCAGTACTTC